This T cell receptor (beta chain) was observed in a study of cytomegalovirus exposure and HLA in healthy donors. General observations from the study: Many donors carried some public TCRs, although rarity characterized most TCR sequences. Later analysis identified several of the most significant clusters that appeared linked to common viral pathogens.

The study ran its PCR with 60 Vbeta and 13 Jbeta primers. Original methodology: Later analysis identified tens of millions of unique TCR beta chains, 9 million to 13 million shared. The repertoire was sequenced with immunoSEQ multiplex PCR; TCRdb's copy has only in-frame clones and lacks some. That table furnishes V, J and clone size, whereas the DNA furnished D and trimming. This sample has approximately 160,000 clones, with about three quarters found just once. On this clone: Antigen: not known.

This CDR3 has 13 amino acids. Germline V gene lookup returns CDR1 SGHDT and CDR2 YYEEEE. Trimming cost V 3 bases and J 4 bases, with 8 bases left between them. This rearrangement joins TRBV5-6 to TRBJ2-1; unclear D gene. This TCR derives from a woman aged 30 to 39 in good health and CMV-seropositive. Sequenced sample: PBMCs. The CDR3 nucleotides are TGTGCCAGCAGCTCCTCCTCTTACAATGAGCAGTTCTTC. It yields the protein CASSSSSYNEQFF.